This T cell receptor (beta chain) was retrieved from a study of post-analysis software for immune sequencing data. Prepared libraries of TCR beta cDNA carried unique molecular identifiers. MiXCR, run by TCRdb on the PCR reads, gives a single entry per CDR3 protein. The table shows about 770,000 distinct CDR3 sequences, with roughly 46% occurring only once. The CDR3 spans 14 residues. Between the trimmed V and J ends, which lost 6 bases and 9 bases, there was a span of 18 bases. Study-wide points: Relative to controls, patients with multiple sclerosis showed significantly lower normalized Chao1 diversity. Comparison of patients with controls showed five TRBV segments more frequent in patients, TRBV5-6, TRBV5-1 and TRBV20-1 among them.

On this clonotype itself: What it recognizes is unknown.

This TCR derives from a girl between 10 and 17 years old with multiple sclerosis. This sequence joins TRBV12-3 or TRBV12-4 and TRBJ2-1, with a weak D call TRBD2 (6 bases). Sequenced sample: blood. The CDR3 DNA follows: TGTGCCAGCAGCCCCGGGACTCCCTGGCGTGAGCAGTTCTTC. Translating it yields CASSPGTPWREQFF.